This T cell receptor (beta chain) was found in a study of blood T cell repertoires in COVID-19. Study context: Specimens from acute and convalescent COVID-19 originated in the United States, Italy and Spain. Sources were T cells, B-cell-depleted T cells, or PBMCs; the material itself was cDNA or gDNA.

This CDR3 spans 15 amino acids. From germline, CDR1 is KGHSH and CDR2 LQKENI. V was trimmed by 2 bases and J by 1 base, leaving 10 bases between them. Clones were sequenced by immunoSEQ multiplex PCR, and TCRdb holds only the in-frame ones, with some missing. The table includes around 230,000 clones, roughly 80% detected once. The chain links TRBV18 to TRBJ2-3; D might be TRBD2 (6 bases). Sequences were obtained from peripheral blood. The TCR sequence derives from a woman of 80 years or more with acute or convalescent COVID-19. For the CDR3, the DNA is TGTGCCAGCTCACCATCTACGGGAGGCACAGATACGCAGTATTTT. Translation: CASSPSTGGTDTQYF.